The clone carrying this T cell receptor beta chain showed up many times. The data derive from a study of T-cell reconstitution after alpha-beta-depleted transplantation in children. Unique molecular identifiers were used in preparing the TCRbeta library. TCRdb reanalysed the PCR reads using MiXCR and keeps one entry per CDR3 protein. The sample consists of about 230,000 distinct CDR3 sequences, around 11% of them appearing once. Sequenced here: PBMCs from the stem cell graft donor, sampled from the stem cell graft. This receptor was identified in a human donor who donated a stem cell graft to a child with acute lymphoblastic leukemia.

The CDR3: CASSPGSFATNEKLFF. CDR3 in DNA: TGCGCCAGCAGCCCGGGGAGCTTTGCAACTAATGAAAAACTGTTTTTT. The genes are TRBV5-1 and TRBJ1-4; D is unresolved. The CDR3 runs to 16 residues. The germline V gene has CDR1 SGHRS and CDR2 YFSETQ. Deletions cut 4 bases from V and 0 bases from J, with 13 bases between.